This T cell receptor beta chain was sequenced for a study of T cells after yellow fever vaccination. Study results and limitations: Clonotypes found in both CD4 and CD8 compartments made up a small share.

In its sample, this clonotype was seen many times. The antigen remains undetermined. By 5'RACE template switching, TCR cDNA was produced, with a universal primer site and UMIs added in the process. Each CDR3 protein gets one entry after TCRdb re-called the 5' RACE reads with MiXCR. The sample shows hundreds of thousands of distinct CDR3 sequences, roughly 9% of them seen only once. This sequence was found in a man aged 18 to 30 who received the YFV17D yellow fever vaccine. Sequences were derived from CD4+ T cells sorted from PBMCs, sampled 5 days after the yellow fever booster vaccination.

CDR3 in amino acids: CASSLIPDRDEQFF. The CDR3 bases are TGCGCCAGCAGCTTAATACCAGATAGGGATGAGCAGTTCTTC. This sequence joins TRBV5-1 and TRBJ2-1; no reliable D call. V was cut by 2 bases and J by 8 bases, with 14 bases left in between. CDR1 SGHRS and CDR2 YFSETQ come from the germline V gene. This CDR3 is 14 amino acids long.